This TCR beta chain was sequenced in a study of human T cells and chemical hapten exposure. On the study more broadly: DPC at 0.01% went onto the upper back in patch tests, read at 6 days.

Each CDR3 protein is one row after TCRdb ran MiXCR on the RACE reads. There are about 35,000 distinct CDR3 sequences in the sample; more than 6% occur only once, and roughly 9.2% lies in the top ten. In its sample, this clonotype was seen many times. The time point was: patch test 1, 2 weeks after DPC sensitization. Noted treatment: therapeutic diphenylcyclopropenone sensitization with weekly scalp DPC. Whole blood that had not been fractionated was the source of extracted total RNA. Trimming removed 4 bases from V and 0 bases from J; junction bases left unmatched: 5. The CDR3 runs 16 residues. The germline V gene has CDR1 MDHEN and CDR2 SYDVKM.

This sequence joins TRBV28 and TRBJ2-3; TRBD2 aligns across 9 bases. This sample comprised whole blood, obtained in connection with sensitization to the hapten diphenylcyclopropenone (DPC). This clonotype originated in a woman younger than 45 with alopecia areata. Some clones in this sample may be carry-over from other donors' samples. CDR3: CASSSLAGLSTDTQYF. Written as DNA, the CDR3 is TGTGCCAGCAGTTCCCTAGCGGGGCTGAGCACAGATACGCAGTATTTT.